This T cell receptor (beta chain) was retrieved from a study of blood T cell repertoires in COVID-19. There are 15 residues in the CDR3. Trimming stripped 3 bases from V and 6 bases from J, with 18 bases between. The germline CDR1 and CDR2 sequences are DFQATT and SNEGSKA (reference sequence). Recruited during active infection, patients (from Seattle) were subsequently followed longitudinally. Assay: immunoSEQ multiplex PCR; the TCRdb copy retains only in-frame clones and omits some. The table lists about 220,000 clones, about 82% of them singletons. This clone came up once. V gene TRBV20-1 combines with J gene TRBJ1-5; D remains unclear. The TCR comes from a woman in her seventies with COVID-19, enrolled during active disease. The material sequenced was peripheral blood. The CDR3 is CSASEPLSSSQPQHF. The CDR3 DNA reads as TGCAGTGCTAGTGAGCCACTCTCAAGTTCTCAGCCCCAGCATTTT.